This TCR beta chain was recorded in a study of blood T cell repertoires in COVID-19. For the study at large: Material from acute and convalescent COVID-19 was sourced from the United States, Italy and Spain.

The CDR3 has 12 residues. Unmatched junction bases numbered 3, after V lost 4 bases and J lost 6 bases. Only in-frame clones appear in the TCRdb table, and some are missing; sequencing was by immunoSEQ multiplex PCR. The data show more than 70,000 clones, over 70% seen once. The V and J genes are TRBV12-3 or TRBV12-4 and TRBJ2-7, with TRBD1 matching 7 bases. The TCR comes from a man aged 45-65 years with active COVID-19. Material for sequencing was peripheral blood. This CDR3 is CASSSDRAEQYF. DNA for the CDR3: TGTGCCAGCAGTTCCGACAGGGCCGAGCAGTACTTC.